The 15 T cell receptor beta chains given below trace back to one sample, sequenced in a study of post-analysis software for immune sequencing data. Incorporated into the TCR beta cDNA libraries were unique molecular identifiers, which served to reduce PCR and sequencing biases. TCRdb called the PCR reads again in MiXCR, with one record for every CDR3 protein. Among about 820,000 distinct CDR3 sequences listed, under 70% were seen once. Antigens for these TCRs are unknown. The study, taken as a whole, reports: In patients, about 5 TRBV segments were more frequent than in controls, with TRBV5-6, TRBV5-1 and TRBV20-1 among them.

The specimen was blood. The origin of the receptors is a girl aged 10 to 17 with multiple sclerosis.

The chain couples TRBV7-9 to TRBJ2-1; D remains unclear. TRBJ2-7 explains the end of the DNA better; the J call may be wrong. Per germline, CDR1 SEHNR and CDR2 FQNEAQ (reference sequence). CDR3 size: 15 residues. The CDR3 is CASSLAGTRVDEQYF. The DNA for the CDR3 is TGTGCCAGCAGCTTAGCGGGCACTCGAGTGGACGAGCAGTACTTC.

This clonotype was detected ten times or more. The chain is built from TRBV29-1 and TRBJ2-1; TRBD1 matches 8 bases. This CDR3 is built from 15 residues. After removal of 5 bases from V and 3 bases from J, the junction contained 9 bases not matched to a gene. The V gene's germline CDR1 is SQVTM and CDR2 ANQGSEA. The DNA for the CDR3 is TGCAGCGTTAATAAGGGACAGGCCGACTACAATGAGCAGTTCTTC. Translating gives CSVNKGQADYNEQFF.

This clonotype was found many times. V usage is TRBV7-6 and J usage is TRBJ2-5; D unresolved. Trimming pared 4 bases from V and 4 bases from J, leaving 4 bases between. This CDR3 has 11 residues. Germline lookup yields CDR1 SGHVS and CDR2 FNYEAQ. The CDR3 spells CASSSGETQYF. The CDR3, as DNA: TGTGCCAGCAGCTCCGGAGAGACCCAGTACTTC.

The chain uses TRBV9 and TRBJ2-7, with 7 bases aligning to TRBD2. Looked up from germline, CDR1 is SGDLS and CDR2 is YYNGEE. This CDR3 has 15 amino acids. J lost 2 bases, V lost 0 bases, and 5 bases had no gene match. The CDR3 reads CASSVGGTKAYEQYF. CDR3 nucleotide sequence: TGTGCCAGCAGCGTAGGAGGGACTAAAGCCTACGAGCAGTACTTC.

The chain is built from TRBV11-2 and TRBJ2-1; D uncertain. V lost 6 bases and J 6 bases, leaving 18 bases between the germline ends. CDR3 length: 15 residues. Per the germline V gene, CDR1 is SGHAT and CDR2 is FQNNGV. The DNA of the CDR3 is TGTGCCAGCAGTCCAATACGAAGGGCGGCCAATGAGCAGTTCTTC. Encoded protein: CASSPIRRAANEQFF.

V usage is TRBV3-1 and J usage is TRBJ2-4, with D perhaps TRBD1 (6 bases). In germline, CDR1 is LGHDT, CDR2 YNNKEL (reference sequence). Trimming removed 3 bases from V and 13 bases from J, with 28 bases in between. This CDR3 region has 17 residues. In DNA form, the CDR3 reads TGTGCCAGCAGCCAGGAGGTAACCGGGACATACGGCAGCCCGCAGTACTTC. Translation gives CASSQEVTGTYGSPQYF.

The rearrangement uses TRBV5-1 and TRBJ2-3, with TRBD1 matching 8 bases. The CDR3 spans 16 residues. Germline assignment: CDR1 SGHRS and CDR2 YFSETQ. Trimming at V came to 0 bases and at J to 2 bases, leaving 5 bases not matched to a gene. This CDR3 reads CASSLAAGGITDTQYF. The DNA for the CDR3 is TGCGCCAGCAGCTTGGCCGCAGGGGGCATCACAGATACGCAGTATTTT.

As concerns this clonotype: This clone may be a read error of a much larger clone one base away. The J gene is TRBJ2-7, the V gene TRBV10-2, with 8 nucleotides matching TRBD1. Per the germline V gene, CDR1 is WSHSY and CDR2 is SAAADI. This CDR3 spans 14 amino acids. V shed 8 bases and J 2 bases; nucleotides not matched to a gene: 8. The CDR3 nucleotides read TGCGCCAGCGGAGTCCAACAGGGGGCCTACGAGCAGTACTTC. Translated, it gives CASGVQQGAYEQYF.

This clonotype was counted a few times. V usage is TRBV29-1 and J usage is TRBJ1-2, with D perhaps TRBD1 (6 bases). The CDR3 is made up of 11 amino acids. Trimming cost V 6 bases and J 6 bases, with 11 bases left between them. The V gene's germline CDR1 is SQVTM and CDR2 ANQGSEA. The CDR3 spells CSVEAGDGYTF. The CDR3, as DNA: TGCAGCGTCGAGGCAGGGGATGGCTACACCTTC.

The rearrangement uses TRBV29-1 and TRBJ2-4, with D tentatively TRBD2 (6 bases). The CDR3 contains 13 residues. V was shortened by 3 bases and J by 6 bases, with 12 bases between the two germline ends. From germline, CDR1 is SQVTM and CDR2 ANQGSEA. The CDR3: CSVDFHGGNIQYF. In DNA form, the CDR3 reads TGCAGCGTTGATTTTCACGGGGGAAACATTCAGTACTTC.

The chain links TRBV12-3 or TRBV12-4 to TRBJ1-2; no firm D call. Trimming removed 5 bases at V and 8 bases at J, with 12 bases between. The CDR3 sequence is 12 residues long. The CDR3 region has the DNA TGTGCCAGCAGTCAAACGGGTGGAGGCTACACCTTC. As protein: CASSQTGGGYTF.

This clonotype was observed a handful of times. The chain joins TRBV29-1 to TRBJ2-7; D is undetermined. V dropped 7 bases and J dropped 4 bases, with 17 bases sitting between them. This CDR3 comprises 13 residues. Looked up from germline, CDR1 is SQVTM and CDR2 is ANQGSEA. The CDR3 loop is CSATAFREYEQYF. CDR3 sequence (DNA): TGCAGCGCAACAGCCTTTAGAGAGTACGAGCAGTACTTC.

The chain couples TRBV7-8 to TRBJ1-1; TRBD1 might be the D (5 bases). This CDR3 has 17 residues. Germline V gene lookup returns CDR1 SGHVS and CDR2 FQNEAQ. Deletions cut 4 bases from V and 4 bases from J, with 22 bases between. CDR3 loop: CASSSLQTVSLGTEAFF. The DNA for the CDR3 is TGTGCCAGCAGCTCCCTTCAGACAGTGAGCCTTGGCACTGAAGCTTTCTTT.

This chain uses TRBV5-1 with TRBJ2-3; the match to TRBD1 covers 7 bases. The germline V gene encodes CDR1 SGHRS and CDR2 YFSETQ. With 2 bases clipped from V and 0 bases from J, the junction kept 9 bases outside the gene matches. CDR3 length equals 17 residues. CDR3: CASSLPGTAISTDTQYF. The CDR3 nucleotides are TGCGCCAGCAGCTTACCCGGGACAGCAATTAGCACAGATACGCAGTATTTT.

Written as DNA, the CDR3 is TGTGCCAGCAGCCCAGGAGGGCTGAGCGAAAAACTGTTTTTT. Translation gives CASSPGGLSEKLFF. The rearrangement links TRBV7-3 to TRBJ1-4; D remains unclear. Germline V lookup: CDR1 SGHTA, CDR2 FQGTGA. V dropped 5 bases and J dropped 8 bases, with 15 bases sitting between them. The CDR3 spans 14 residues.